The clone carrying this TCR beta chain was observed once. What it binds is not known. The data were obtained in a study of shared clonotypes between healthy human individuals. Notes on the study in general: Memory subsets generally showed lower estimated richness than naive subsets. The study found lower generation probabilities in non-shared clonotypes than in those shared by all four donors. Some naive CD4 clonotypes, 4.5% to 5.5%, turned up in common across a few donors.

The authors split each subset's genomic DNA evenly across several immunoSEQ plates. This table comes from immunoSEQ multiplex PCR, and its TCRdb copy is limited to in-frame clones, with some not included. This table holds 950,000 to 1,100,000 clones, roughly 75% found once. The CDR3 length is 13 residues. Trimming removed 0 bases at V and 3 bases at J, with 7 bases between. Germline loops: CDR1 SGHTS, CDR2 YDEGEE. The TCR originated in a man between 18 and 29 years old in good health. Sequenced: memory CD4+ T cells sorted from blood. Regarding subset: CD45RA-negative fraction. This sequence joins TRBV5-8 and TRBJ2-7; perhaps D is TRBD1 or TRBD2 (5 bases each). The CDR3 region has the DNA TGTGCCAGCAGCTTGGATGGGGGCTACGAGCAGTACTTC. Translating gives CASSLDGGYEQYF.